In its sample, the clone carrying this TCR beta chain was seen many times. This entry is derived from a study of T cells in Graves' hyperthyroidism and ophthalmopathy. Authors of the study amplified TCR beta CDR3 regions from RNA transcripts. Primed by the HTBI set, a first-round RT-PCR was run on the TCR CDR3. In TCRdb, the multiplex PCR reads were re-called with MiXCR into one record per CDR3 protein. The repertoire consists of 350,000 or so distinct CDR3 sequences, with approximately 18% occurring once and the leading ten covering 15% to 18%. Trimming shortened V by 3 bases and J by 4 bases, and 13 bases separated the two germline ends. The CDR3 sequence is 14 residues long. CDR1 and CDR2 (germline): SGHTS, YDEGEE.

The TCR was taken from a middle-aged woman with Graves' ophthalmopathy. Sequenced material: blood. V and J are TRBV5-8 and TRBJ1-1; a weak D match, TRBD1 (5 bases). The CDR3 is CASSWRDAVTEAFF. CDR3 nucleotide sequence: TGTGCCAGCAGCTGGAGGGACGCGGTCACTGAAGCTTTCTTT.